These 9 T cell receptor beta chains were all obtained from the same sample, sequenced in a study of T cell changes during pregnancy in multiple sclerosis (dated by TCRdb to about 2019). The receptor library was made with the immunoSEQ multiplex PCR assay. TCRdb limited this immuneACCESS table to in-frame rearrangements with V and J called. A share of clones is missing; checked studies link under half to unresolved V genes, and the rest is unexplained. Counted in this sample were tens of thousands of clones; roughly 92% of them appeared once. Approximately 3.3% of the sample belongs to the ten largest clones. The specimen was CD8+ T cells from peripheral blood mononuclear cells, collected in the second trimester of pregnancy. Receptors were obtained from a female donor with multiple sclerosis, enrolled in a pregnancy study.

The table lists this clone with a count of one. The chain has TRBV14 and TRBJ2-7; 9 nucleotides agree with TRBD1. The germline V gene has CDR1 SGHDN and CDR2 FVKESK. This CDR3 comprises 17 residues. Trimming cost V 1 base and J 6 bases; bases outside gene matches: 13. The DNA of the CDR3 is TGTGCCAGCAGCCAAGTCAGGGCCGGGACAGGGCGCATCGAGCAGTACTTC. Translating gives CASSQVRAGTGRIEQYF.

Here the CDR3 DNA reads TGCGCCAGCAGCTGGGGGACTAGCGGCTACGAGCAGTACTTC. Its protein product is CASSWGTSGYEQYF. The chain employs TRBV5-1 and TRBJ2-7; 11 bases are shared with TRBD2. This CDR3 has 14 residues. The germline V gene encodes CDR1 SGHRS and CDR2 YFSETQ. J gave up 3 bases and V 3 bases, and 2 bases lay outside the gene matches.

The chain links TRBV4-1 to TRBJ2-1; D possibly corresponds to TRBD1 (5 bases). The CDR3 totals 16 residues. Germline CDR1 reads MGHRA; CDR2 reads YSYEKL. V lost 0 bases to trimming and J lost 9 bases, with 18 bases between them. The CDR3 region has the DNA TGCGCCAGCAGCCAAGATCAGGTAATGTCCACAGGTGAGCAGTTCTTC. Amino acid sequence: CASSQDQVMSTGEQFF.

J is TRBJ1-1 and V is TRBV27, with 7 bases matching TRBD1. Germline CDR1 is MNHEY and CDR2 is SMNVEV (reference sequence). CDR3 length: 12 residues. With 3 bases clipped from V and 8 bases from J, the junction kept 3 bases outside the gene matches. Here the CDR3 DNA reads TGTGCCAGCAGTTTGCTAGGGGGCGAAGCTTTCTTT. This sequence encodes CASSLLGGEAFF.

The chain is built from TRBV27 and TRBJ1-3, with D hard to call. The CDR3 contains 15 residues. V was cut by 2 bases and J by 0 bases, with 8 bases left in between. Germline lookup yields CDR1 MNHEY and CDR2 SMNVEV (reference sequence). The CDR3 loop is CASSLSGNSGNTIYF. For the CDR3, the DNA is TGTGCCAGCAGTTTAAGCGGCAACTCTGGAAACACCATATATTTT.

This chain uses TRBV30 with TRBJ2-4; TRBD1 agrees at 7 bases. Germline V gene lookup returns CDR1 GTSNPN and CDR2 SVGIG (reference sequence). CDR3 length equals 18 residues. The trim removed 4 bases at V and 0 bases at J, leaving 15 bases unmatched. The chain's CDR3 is CAWINRDSYFLAKNIQYF. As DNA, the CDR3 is TGTGCCTGGATCAACCGGGACAGCTATTTCCTAGCCAAAAACATTCAGTACTTC.

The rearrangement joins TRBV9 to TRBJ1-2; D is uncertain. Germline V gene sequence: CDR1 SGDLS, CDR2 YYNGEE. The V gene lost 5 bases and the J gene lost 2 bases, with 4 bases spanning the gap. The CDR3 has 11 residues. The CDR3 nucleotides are TGTGCCAGCAGTTCGAACTATGGCTACACCTTC. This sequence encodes CASSSNYGYTF.

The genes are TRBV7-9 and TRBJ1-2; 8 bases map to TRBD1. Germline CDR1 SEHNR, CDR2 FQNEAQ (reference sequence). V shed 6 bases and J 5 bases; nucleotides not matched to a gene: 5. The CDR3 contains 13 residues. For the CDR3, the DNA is TGTGCCAGCAGTCAGGGGGCGCAGTATGGCTACACCTTC. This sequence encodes CASSQGAQYGYTF.

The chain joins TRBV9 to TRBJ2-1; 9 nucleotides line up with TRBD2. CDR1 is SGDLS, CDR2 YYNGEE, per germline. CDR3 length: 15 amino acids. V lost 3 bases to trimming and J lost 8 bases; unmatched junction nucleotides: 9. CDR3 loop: CASSGVGTSWDEQFF. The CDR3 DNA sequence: TGTGCCAGCAGCGGGGTAGGGACTAGCTGGGATGAGCAGTTCTTC.